These 13 T cell receptor beta chains share one sample of origin, sequenced in a study of STAT5B mutations in CD4+ large granular lymphocyte leukemia. Generated by immunoSEQ multiplex PCR, the TCRdb table keeps only in-frame clones and is missing some. Counted here are some 34,000 clones, approximately 74% occurring once; the ten biggest clones make up roughly 0.29%. Sequenced material: CD4+ T cells from blood buffy coats. These TCRs come from a human donor in good health.

V and J are TRBV5-5 and TRBJ2-5; D might be TRBD1 (6 bases). The DNA end is more similar to TRBJ2-7, so the J call may be wrong. Per germline, CDR1 SGHKS and CDR2 YYEKEE (reference sequence). The CDR3 loop spans 17 amino acids. The DNA of the CDR3 is TGTGCCAGCAGCTTTAGGTCCGGGGAGCAAAGGGGGTACGAGCAGTACTTC. Residues: CASSFRSGEQRGYEQYF.

This sequence joins TRBV23-1 and TRBJ1-4; D is unresolved. TRBV23-1 has ORF status, its function being uncertain. The length of the CDR3 is 14 residues. Deletions cut 6 bases from V and 7 bases from J, with 15 bases between. The CDR3 sequence: CASRVPLLVEKLFF. CDR3 nucleotides: TGCGCCAGCAGGGTACCGCTACTAGTTGAAAAACTGTTTTTT.

V gene TRBV10-3 combines with J gene TRBJ1-5; D is unclear. The CDR3 is 15 residues long. Trimming took off 0 bases at V and 5 bases at J, with 11 bases between the two ends. Germline lookup yields CDR1 ENHRY and CDR2 SYGVKD. The CDR3: CAISESSATDQPQHF. CDR3 coding DNA: TGTGCCATCAGTGAGTCGAGCGCTACGGATCAGCCCCAGCATTTT.

The chain combines TRBV23-1 with TRBJ1-6, with D possibly TRBD1 on 5 matching bases. TRBV23-1 is marked as an open reading frame, function uncertain. The CDR3 loop spans 18 amino acids. V was pared by 2 bases and J by 9 bases, with 23 bases between. The CDR3 nucleotides read TGCGCCAGCAGTCAAAAAGGGGCGGCAGAAAAGGGAGGTTCACCCCTCCACTTT. It is translated as CASSQKGAAEKGGSPLHF.

This clone appeared once. The chain recombines TRBV30 with TRBJ2-7, with D unresolved. The CDR3 is 11 residues long. The V gene lost 0 bases and the J gene lost 3 bases, with 3 bases spanning the gap. Germline V gene lookup returns CDR1 GTSNPN and CDR2 SVGIG (reference sequence). CDR3 DNA sequence: TGTGCCTGGAGTGTAGACTACGAGCAGTACTTC. Protein: CAWSVDYEQYF.

J is TRBJ2-6 and V is TRBV5-4; D is uncertain. Germline lookup yields CDR1 SGHNT and CDR2 YYREEE (reference sequence). Trimming removed 3 bases from V and 0 bases from J, with 10 bases in between. This CDR3 spans 16 amino acids. The CDR3 is CASSSWTSSGANVLTF. The CDR3 DNA is TGTGCCAGCAGCTCCTGGACCAGCTCTGGGGCCAACGTCCTGACTTTC.

The V and J genes are TRBV13 and TRBJ2-7; 8 bases map to TRBD2. J was trimmed by 7 bases and V by 2 bases; bases with no gene match: 7. This CDR3 spans 14 amino acids. Germline values: CDR1 PRHDT, CDR2 FYEKMQ (reference sequence). CDR3 in amino acids: CASSLYGRAREQYF. The CDR3 DNA is TGTGCCAGCAGCTTATACGGGAGGGCTCGGGAGCAGTACTTC. The full variable domain, rest sourced from reference TRBV13 and TRBJ2-7, is AAGVIQSPRHLIKEKRETATLKCYPIPRHDTVYWYQQGPGQDPQFLISFYEKMQSDKGSIPDRFSAQQFSDYHSELNMSSLELGDSALYFCASSLYGRAREQYFGPGTRLTVT.

The genes are TRBV5-1 and TRBJ2-1; D possibly matches TRBD1 or TRBD2 (5 bases each). V was pared by 7 bases and J by 8 bases, with 22 bases between. The CDR3 runs to 15 residues. Germline CDR1 SGHRS, CDR2 YFSETQ. The CDR3 DNA is TGCGCCAGCCTATCCGGGACCCCAGTCGTCGATGAGCAGTTCTTC. It is translated as CASLSGTPVVDEQFF.

This chain joins TRBV29-1 and TRBJ2-5; 7 bases line up with TRBD1. Germline CDR1 and CDR2: SQVTM and ANQGSEA. The V segment lost 0 bases and the J segment 1 base; nucleotides outside the gene matches: 8. The CDR3 loop spans 16 amino acids. In DNA, the CDR3 is TGCAGCGTTGAAGATTTCCGGGACAGCGGCCAAGAGACCCAGTACTTC. This encodes CSVEDFRDSGQETQYF.

The chain has TRBV5-8 and TRBJ2-1; 7 bases match TRBD2. Per germline, CDR1 SGHTS and CDR2 YDEGEE. The CDR3 is 11 amino acids. The V segment lost 5 bases and the J segment 10 bases; nucleotides outside the gene matches: 3. CDR3 sequence (DNA): TGTGCCAGCAGGGAGACTAGCGAGCAGTTCTTC. Translating it yields CASRETSEQFF.

This clone was seen only once. The rearrangement uses TRBV10-3 and TRBJ2-1; a possible D gene is TRBD2 (5 bases). The germline gives CDR1 ENHRY, CDR2 SYGVKD. Trimming stripped 9 bases from V and 2 bases from J, with 14 bases between. This CDR3 region has 14 residues. CDR3 region: CAIGSGPTYNEQFF. The CDR3 DNA reads as TGTGCCATTGGGAGCGGACCTACCTACAATGAGCAGTTCTTC.

The chain has TRBV2 and TRBJ2-1; no reliable D call. Between the trimmed V and J ends, which lost 3 bases and 3 bases, there was a span of 6 bases. Germline lookup yields CDR1 SNHLY and CDR2 FYNNEI. This CDR3 comprises 13 residues. The CDR3 DNA sequence: TGTGCCAGCAGTGAGTTGGACTACAATGAGCAGTTCTTC. Its protein is CASSELDYNEQFF.

This clone occurred once. The chain carries TRBV7-9 and TRBJ2-5; 11 bases align to TRBD2. This CDR3 contains 15 residues. Trimming at V came to 4 bases and at J to 4 bases, leaving 5 bases not matched to a gene. From germline, CDR1 is SEHNR and CDR2 FQNEAQ (reference sequence). Here the CDR3 reads CASSYLAGGPETQYF. DNA for the CDR3: TGTGCCAGCAGCTACTTAGCGGGGGGGCCAGAGACCCAGTACTTC.